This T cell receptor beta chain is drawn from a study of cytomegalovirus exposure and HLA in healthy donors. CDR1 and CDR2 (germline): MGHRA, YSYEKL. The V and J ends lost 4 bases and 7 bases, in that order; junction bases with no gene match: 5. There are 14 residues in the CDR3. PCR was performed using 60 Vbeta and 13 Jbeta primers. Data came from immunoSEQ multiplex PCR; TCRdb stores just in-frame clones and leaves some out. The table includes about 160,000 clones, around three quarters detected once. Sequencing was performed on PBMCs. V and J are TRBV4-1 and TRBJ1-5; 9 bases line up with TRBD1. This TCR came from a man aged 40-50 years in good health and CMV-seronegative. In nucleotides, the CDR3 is TGCGCCAGCAGCCCCAGACAGGGGGAGCAGCCCCAGCATTTT. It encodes CASSPRQGEQPQHF.